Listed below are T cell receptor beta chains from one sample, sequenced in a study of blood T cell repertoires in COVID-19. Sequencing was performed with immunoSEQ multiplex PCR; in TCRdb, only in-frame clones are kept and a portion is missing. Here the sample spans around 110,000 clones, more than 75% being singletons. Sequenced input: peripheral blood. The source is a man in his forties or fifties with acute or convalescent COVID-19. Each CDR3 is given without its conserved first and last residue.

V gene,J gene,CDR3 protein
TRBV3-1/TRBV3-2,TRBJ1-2,ASSWTSAYGYT
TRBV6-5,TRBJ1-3,ASSYSYRDSNTIY
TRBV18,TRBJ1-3,ASSPGTDSGNTIY
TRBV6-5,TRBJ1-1,ASKPFGDRAEAF
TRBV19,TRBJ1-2,ASSPGTVFYGYT
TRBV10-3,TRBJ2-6,AISGAGQGVGSGANVLT
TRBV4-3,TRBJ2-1,ASSQEEGTGYNEQF
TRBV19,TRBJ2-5,ASSIQTSGEETQY
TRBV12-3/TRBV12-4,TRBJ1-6,ASSFARSPLH
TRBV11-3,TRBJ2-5,ASSLRYQETQY
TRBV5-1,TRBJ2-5,ASTRGQGGRQTQY
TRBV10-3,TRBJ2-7,AISVGLYEQY
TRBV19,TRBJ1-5,ASSARNSQPQH
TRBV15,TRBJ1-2,ATSSGGGELNYGYT
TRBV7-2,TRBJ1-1,ASSLTGGQRSEAF
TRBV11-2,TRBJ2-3,ASSLGLFSTDTQY
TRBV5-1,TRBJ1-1,ASSLDGGVNAEAF
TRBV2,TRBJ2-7,ASSPPLGGVEQY